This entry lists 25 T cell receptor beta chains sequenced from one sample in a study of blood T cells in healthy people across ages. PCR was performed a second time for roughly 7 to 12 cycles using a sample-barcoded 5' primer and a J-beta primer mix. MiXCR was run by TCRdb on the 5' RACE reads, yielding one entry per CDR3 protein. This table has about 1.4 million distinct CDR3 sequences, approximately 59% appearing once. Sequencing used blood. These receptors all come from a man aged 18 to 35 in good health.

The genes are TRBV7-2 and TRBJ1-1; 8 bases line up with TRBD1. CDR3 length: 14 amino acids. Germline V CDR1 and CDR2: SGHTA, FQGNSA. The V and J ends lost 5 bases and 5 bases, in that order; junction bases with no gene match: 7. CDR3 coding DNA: TGTGCCAGCAGCGTAGACAGGGGATCGACTGAAGCTTTCTTT. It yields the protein CASSVDRGSTEAFF.

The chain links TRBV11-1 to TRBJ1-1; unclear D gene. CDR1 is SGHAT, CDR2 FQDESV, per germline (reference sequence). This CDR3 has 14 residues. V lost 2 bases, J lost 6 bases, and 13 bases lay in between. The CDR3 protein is CASSLFNLEAEAFF. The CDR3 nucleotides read TGTGCCAGCAGCTTATTCAACCTGGAGGCTGAAGCTTTCTTT.

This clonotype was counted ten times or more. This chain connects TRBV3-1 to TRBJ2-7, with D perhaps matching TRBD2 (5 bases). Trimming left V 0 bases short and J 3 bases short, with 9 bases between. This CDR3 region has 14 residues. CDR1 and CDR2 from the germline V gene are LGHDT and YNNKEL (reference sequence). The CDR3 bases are TGTGCCAGCAGCCAAGATATTGGGAGCTACGAGCAGTACTTC. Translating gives CASSQDIGSYEQYF.

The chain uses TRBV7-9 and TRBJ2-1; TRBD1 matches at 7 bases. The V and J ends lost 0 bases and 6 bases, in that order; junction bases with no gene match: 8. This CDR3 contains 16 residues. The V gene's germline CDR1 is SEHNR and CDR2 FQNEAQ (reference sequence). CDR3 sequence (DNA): TGTGCCAGCAGCTTAGCGCTAGGGGGCGACATCAATGAGCAGTTCTTC. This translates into CASSLALGGDINEQFF.

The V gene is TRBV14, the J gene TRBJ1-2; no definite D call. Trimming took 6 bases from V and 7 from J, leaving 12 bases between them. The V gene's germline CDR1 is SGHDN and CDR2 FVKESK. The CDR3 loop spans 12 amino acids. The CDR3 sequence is CASSPGGFGYTF. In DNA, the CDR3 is TGTGCCAGCAGTCCCGGCGGGTTTGGCTACACCTTC.

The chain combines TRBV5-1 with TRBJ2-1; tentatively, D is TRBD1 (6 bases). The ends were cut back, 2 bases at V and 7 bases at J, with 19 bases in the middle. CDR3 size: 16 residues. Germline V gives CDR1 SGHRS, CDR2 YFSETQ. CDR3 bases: TGCGCCAGCAGCTTTAAGATACAGAGTACAGGGAATGAGCAGTTCTTC. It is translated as CASSFKIQSTGNEQFF.

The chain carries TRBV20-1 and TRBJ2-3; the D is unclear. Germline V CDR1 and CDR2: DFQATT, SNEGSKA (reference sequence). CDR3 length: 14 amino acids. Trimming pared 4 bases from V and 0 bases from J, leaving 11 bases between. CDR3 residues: CSANPDSSTDTQYF. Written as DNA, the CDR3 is TGCAGTGCTAACCCTGACTCTAGCACAGATACGCAGTATTTT.

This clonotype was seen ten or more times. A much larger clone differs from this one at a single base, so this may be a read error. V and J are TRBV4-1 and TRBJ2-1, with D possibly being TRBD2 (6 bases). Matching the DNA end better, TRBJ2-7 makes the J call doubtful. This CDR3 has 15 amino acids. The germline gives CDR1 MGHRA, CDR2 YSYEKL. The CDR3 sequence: CASSQALAHNNEQYF. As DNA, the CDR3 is TGCGCCAGCAGCCAAGCACTAGCCCATAACAATGAGCAGTACTTC.

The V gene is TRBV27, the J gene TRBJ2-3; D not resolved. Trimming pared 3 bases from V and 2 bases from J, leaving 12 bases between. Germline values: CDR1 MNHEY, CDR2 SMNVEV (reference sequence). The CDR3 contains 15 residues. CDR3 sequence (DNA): TGTGCCAGCAGTTTTAGTGGGGTTCCCACAGATACGCAGTATTTT. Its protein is CASSFSGVPTDTQYF.

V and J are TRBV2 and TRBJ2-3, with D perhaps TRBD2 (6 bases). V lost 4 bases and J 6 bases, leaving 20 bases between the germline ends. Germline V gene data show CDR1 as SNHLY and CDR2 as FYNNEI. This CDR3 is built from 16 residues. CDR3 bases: TGTGCCAGCAGTGCAGGCGGGGCCTCCTTTTGGGATACGCAGTATTTT. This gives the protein CASSAGGASFWDTQYF. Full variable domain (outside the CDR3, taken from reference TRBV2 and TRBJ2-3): EPEVTQTPSHQVTQMGQEVILRCVPISNHLYFYWYRQILGQKVEFLVSFYNNEISEKSEIFDDQFSVERPDGSNFTLKIRSTKLEDSAMYFCASSAGGASFWDTQYFGPGTRLTVL.

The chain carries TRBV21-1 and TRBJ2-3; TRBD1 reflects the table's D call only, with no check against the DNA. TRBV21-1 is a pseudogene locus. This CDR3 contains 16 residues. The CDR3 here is CASSNRLGHQGDTQYF. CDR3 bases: TGTGCCAGCAGCAACCGCTTAGGACACCAGGGGGATACGCAGTATTTT.

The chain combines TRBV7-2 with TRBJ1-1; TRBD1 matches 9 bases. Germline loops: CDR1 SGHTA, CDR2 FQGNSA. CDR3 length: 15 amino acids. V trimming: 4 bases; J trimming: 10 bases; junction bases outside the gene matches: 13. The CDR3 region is CASSSGTGRQTAAFF. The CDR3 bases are TGTGCCAGCAGCTCCGGGACAGGGAGACAAACGGCAGCTTTCTTT.

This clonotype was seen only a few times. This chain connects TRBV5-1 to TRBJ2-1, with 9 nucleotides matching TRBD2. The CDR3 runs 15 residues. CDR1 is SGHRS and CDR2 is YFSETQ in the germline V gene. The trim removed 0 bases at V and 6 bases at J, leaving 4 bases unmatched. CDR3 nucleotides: TGCGCCAGCAGCTTGGGTCTAGCGGGGACCAATGAGCAGTTCTTC. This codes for CASSLGLAGTNEQFF. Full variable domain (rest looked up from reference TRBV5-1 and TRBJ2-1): KAGVTQTPRYLIKTRGQQVTLSCSPISGHRSVSWYQQTPGQGLQFLFEYFSETQRNKGNFPGRFSGRQFSNSRSEMNVSTLELGDSALYLCASSLGLAGTNEQFFGPGTRLTVL.

CDR3 DNA sequence: TGCGCCAGCAGTGAAAAAGGCAGGCCATTGTATGGCTACACCTTC. Protein product: CASSEKGRPLYGYTF. The V call is TRBV10-2, the J call TRBJ1-2; D call uncertain. V dropped 3 bases and J dropped 5 bases, with 16 bases sitting between them. CDR1 is WSHSY and CDR2 is SAAADI in the germline V gene. The length of the CDR3 is 15 residues.

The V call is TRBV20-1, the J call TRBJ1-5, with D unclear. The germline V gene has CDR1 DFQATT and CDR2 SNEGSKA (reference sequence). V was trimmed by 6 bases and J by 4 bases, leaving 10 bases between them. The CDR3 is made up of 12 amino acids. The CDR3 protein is CSAQKENQPQHF. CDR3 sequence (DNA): TGCAGTGCCCAGAAAGAGAATCAGCCCCAGCATTTT.

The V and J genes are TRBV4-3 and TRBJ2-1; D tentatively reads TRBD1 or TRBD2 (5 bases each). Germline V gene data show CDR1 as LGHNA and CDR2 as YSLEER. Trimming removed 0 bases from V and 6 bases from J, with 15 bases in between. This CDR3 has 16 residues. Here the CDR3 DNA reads TGCGCCAGCAGCCAAGAGTCGCCGGGGACCGGCAATGAGCAGTTCTTC. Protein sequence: CASSQESPGTGNEQFF.

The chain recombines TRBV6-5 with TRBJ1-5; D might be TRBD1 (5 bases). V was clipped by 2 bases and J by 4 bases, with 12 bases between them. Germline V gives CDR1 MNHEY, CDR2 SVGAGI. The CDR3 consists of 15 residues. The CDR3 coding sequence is TGTGCCAGCAGTTACGGTACGGGGCCGAATCAGCCCCAGCATTTT. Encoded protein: CASSYGTGPNQPQHF.

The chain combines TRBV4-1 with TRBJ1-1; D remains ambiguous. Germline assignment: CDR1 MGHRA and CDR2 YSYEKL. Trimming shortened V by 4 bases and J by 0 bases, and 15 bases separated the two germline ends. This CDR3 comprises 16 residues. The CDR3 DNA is TGCGCCAGCAGCCTCGGCCCTGGCACAATGAACACTGAAGCTTTCTTT. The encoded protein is CASSLGPGTMNTEAFF.

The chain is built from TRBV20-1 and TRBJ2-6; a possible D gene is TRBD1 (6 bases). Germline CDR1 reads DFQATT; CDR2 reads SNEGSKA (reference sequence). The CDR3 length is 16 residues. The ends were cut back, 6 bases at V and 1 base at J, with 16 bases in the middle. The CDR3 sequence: CSAIRGAVSGANVLTF. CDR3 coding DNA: TGCAGTGCCATCAGGGGTGCGGTTTCTGGGGCCAACGTCCTGACTTTC.

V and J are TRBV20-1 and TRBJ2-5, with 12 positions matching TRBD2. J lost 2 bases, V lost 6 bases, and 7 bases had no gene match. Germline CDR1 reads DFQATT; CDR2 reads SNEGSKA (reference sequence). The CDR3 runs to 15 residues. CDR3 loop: CSATLAGGRQETQYF. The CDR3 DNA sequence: TGCAGTGCCACCCTAGCGGGGGGGAGACAAGAGACCCAGTACTTC.

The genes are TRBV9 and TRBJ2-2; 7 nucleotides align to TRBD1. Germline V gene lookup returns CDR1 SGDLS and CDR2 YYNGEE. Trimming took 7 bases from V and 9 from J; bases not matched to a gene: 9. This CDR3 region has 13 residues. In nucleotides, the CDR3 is TGTGCCAGCCAGGAACAGGGGCGGCGGGAGCTGTTTTTT. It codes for CASQEQGRRELFF.

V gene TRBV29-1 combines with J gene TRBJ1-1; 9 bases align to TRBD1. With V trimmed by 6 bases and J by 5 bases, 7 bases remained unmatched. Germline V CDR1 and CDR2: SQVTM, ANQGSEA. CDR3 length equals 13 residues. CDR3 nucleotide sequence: TGCAGCGTCCACAGGGGGCTGGGGACTGAAGCTTTCTTT. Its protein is CSVHRGLGTEAFF.

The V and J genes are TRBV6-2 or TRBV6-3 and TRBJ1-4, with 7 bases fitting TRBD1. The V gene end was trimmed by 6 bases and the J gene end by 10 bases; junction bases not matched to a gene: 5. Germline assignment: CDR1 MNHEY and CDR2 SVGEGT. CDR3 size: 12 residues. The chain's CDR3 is CASSNGQAKLFF. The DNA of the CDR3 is TGTGCCAGCAGCAATGGACAGGCAAAACTGTTTTTT.

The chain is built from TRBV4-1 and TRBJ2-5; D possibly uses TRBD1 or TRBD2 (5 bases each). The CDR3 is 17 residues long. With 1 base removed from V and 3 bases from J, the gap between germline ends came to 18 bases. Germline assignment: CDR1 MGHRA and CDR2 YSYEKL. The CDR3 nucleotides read TGCGCCAGCAGCCAAGTCTTGGGACCAGGGATTAAAGAGACCCAGTACTTC. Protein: CASSQVLGPGIKETQYF.

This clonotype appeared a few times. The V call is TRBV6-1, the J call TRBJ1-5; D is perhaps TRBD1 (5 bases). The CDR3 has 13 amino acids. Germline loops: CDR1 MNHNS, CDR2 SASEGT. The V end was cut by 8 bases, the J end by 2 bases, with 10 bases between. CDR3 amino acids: CASFQGGNQPQHF. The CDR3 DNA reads TGTGCCAGCTTCCAAGGGGGCAATCAGCCCCAGCATTTT.